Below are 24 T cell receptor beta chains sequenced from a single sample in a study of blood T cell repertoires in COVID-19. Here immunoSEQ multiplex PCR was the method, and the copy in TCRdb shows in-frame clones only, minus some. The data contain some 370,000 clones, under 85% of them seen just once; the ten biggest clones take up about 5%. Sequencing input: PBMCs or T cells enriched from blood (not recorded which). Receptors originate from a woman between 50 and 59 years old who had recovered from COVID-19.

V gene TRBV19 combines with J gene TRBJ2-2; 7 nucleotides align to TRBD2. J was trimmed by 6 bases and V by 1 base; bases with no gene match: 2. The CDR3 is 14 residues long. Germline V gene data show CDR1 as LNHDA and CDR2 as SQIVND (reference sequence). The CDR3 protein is CASSIGLAAGELFF. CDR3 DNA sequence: TGTGCCAGTAGTATAGGACTAGCTGCCGGGGAGCTGTTTTTT.

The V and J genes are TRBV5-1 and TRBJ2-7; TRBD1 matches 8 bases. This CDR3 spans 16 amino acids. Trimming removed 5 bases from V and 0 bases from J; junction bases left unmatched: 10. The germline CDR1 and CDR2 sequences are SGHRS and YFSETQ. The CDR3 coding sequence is TGCGCCAGCAGACGCGGACAGGGACTGAGCTCCTACGAGCAGTACTTC. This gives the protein CASRRGQGLSSYEQYF. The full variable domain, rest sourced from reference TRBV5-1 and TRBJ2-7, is KAGVTQTPRYLIKTRGQQVTLSCSPISGHRSVSWYQQTPGQGLQFLFEYFSETQRNKGNFPGRFSGRQFSNSRSEMNVSTLELGDSALYLCASRRGQGLSSYEQYFGPGTRLTVT.

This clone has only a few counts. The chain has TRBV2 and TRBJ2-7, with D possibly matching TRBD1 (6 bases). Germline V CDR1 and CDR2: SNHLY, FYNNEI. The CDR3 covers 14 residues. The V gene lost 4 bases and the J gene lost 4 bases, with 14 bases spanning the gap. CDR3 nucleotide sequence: TGTGCCAGCAGTGGACAGCGAGGGGGATACGAGCAGTACTTC. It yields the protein CASSGQRGGYEQYF.

CDR3 DNA sequence: TGCGCCAGCAGGATCGGCACGGGAAGCTCCTACAATGAGCAGTTCTTC. Its translation is CASRIGTGSSYNEQFF. The chain recombines TRBV5-1 with TRBJ2-1, with a possible D match to TRBD2 (5 bases). CDR3 size: 16 residues. Germline CDR1 SGHRS, CDR2 YFSETQ. Trimming removed 5 bases at V and 0 bases at J, with 15 bases between.

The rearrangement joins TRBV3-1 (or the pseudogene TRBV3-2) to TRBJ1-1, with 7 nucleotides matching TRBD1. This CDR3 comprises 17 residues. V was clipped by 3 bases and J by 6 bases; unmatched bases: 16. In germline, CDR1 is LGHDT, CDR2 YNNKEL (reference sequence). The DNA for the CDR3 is TGTGCCAGCAGCCACGTAGGGGGCCTGGCCCGCGGCCCTGAAGCTTTCTTT. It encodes CASSHVGGLARGPEAFF.

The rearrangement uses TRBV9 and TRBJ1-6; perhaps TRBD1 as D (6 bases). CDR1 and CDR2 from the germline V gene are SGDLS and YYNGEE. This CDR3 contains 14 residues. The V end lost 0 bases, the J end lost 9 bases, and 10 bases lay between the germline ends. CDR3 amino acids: CASSVAGVSSPLHF. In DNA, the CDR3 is TGTGCCAGCAGCGTAGCAGGGGTGAGTTCACCCCTCCACTTT.

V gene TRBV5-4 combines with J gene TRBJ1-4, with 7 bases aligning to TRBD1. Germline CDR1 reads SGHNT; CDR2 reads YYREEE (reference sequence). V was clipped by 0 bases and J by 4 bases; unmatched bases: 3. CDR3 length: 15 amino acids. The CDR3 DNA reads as TGTGCCAGCAGCTTGGGGGACAGTCTTAATGAAAAACTGTTTTTT. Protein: CASSLGDSLNEKLFF.

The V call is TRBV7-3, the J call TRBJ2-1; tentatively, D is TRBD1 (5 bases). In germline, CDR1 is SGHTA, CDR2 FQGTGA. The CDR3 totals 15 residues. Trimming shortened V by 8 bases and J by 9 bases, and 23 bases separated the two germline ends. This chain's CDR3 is CASRQGVKPATEQFF. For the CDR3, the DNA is TGTGCCAGCCGCCAAGGGGTGAAACCGGCGACTGAGCAGTTCTTC.

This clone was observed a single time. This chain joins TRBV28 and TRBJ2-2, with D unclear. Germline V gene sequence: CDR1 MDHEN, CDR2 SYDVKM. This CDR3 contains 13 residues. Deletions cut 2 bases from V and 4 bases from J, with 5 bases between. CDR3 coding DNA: TGTGCCAGCAGTTTACCCTTCACCGGGGAGCTGTTTTTT. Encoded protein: CASSLPFTGELFF.

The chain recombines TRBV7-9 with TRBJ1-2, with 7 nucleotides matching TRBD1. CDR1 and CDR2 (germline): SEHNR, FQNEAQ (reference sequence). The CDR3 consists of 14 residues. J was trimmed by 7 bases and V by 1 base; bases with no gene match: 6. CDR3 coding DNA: TGTGCCAGCAGCTTAGACAGTACAGGGGTTGGCTACACCTTC. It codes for CASSLDSTGVGYTF.

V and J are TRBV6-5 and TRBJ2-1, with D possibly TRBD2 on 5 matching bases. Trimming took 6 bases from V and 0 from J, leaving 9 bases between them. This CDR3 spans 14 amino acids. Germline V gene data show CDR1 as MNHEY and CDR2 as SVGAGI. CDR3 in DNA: TGTGCCAGCAGGCGGAGGAGCTCCTACAATGAGCAGTTCTTC. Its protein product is CASRRRSSYNEQFF.

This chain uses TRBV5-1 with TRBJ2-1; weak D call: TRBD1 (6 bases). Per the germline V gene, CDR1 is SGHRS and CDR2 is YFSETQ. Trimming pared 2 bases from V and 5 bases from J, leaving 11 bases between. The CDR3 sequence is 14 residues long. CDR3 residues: CASSFLAGDNEQFF. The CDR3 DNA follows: TGCGCCAGCAGCTTCCTGGCAGGGGACAATGAGCAGTTCTTC.

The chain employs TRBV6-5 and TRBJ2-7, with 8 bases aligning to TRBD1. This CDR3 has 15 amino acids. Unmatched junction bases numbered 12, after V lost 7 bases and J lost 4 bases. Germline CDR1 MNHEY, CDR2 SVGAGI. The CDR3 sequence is CASKYRGQESYEQYF. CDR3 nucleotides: TGTGCCAGCAAATACCGGGGACAGGAATCTTACGAGCAGTACTTC.

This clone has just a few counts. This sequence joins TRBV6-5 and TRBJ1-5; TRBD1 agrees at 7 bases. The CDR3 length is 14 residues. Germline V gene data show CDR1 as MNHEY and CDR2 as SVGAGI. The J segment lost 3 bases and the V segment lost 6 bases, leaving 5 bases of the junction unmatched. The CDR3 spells CASSWTGVNQPQHF. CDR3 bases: TGTGCCAGCAGCTGGACAGGAGTCAATCAGCCCCAGCATTTT.

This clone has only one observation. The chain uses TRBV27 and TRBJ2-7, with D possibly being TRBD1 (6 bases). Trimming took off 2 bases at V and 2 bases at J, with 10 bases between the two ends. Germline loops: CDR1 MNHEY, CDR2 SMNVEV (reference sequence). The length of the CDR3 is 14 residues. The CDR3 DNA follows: TGTGCCAGCAGTTTACAGGGGTCAACCTACGAGCAGTACTTC. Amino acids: CASSLQGSTYEQYF.

CDR3 sequence reads: CASSQAGSRGYTF. The CDR3 DNA reads as TGCGCCAGCAGCCAAGCCGGGAGTCGTGGCTACACCTTC. The rearrangement uses TRBV4-1 and TRBJ1-2; D gene unclear. The V gene lost 1 base and the J gene lost 7 bases, with 10 bases spanning the gap. The CDR3 spans 13 residues. Per the germline V gene, CDR1 is MGHRA and CDR2 is YSYEKL.

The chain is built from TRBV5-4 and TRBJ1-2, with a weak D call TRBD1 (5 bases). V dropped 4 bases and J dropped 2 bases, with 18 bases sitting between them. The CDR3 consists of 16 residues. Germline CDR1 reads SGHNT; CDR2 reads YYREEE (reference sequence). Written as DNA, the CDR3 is TGTGCCAGCAGCCCCGGGGGAACAGGAACCAACTATGGCTACACCTTC. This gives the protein CASSPGGTGTNYGYTF. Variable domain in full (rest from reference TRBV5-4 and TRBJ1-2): ETGVTQSPTHLIKTRGQQVTLRCSSQSGHNTVSWYQQALGQGPQFIFQYYREEENGRGNFPPRFSGLQFPNYSSELNVNALELDDSALYLCASSPGGTGTNYGYTFGSGTRLTVV.

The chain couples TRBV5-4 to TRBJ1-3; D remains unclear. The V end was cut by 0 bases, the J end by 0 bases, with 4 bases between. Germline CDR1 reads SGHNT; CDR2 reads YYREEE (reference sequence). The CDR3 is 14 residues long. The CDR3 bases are TGTGCCAGCAGCTTGGACAGCTCTGGAAACACCATATATTTT. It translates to CASSLDSSGNTIYF.

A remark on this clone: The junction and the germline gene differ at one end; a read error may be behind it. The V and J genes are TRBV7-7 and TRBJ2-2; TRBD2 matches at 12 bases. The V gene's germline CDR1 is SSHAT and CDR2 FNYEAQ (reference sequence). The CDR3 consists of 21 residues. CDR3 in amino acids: CASSLGPRLAGAKRRTGELFF. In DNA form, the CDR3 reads TGTGCTAGCAGCTTAGGTCCGAGACTAGCGGGGGCCAAACGGCGGACCGGGGAGCTGTTTTTT.

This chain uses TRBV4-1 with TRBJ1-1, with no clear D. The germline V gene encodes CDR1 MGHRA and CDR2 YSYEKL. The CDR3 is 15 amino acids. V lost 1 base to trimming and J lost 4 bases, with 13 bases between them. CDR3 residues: CASSQGIATRTEAFF. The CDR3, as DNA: TGCGCCAGCAGCCAAGGTATTGCTACCCGCACTGAAGCTTTCTTT.

CDR3 loop: CASSLTTSGRDEQYF. CDR3 coding DNA: TGTGCCAGCAGTCTGACGACTAGCGGGAGAGACGAGCAGTACTTC. The V gene is TRBV6-2 or TRBV6-3, the J gene TRBJ2-7; TRBD2 aligns across 12 bases. Looked up from germline, CDR1 is MNHEY and CDR2 is SVGEGT. J gave up 5 bases and V 5 bases, and 7 bases lay outside the gene matches. The CDR3 length is 15 residues.

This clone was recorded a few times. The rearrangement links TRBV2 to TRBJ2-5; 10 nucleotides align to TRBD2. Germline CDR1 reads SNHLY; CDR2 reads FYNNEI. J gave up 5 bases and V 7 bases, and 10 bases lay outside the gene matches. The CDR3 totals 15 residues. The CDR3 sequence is CASKLGLAGVETQYF. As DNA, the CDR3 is TGTGCCAGCAAGTTAGGGCTAGCGGGAGTGGAGACCCAGTACTTC.

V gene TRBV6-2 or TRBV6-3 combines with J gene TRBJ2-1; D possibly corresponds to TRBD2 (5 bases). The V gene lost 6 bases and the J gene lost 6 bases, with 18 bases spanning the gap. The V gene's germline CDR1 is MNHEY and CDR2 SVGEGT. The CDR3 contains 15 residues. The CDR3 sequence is CASSSQTDFFNEQFF. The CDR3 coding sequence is TGTGCCAGCAGCTCGCAAACGGACTTCTTCAATGAGCAGTTCTTC.

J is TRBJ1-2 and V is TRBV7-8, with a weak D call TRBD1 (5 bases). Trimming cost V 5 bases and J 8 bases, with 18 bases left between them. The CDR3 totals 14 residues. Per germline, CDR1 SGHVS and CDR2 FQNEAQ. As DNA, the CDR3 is TGTGCCAGCAGCCTCAGGGATGTGTCTGGCGGCTACACCTTC. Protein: CASSLRDVSGGYTF.